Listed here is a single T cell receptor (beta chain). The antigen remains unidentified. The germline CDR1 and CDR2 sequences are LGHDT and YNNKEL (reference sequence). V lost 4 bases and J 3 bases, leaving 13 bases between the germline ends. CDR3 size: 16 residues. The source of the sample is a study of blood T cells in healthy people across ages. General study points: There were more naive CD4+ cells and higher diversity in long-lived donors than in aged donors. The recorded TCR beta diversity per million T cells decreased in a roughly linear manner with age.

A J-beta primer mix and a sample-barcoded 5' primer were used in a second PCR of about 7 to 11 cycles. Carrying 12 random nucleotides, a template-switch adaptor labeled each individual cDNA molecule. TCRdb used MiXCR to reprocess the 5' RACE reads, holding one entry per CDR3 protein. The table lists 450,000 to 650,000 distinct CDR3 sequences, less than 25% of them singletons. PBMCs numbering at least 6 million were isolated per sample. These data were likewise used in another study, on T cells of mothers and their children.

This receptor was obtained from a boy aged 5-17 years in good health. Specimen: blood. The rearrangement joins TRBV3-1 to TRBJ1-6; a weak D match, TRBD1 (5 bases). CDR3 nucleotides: TGTGCCAGCAGCCTTTCGGTTAGGGGCTATAATTCACCCCTCCACTTT. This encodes CASSLSVRGYNSPLHF.